Given below is one T cell receptor (beta chain) in context. Its antigen is unknown. All patients were mismatch repair deficient, assessed by either PCR or immunohistochemistry. The TCR-sequenced patients were three responders to pembrolizumab. The data originate from a study of PD-1 blockade in mismatch repair-deficient tumors. Study context: Patients had fewer than 15 mismatch repair-deficient cancer types and were previously treated and progressing.

Produced via immunoSEQ multiplex PCR; TCRdb's table is partial and in-frame only. The sample lists tens of thousands of clones, approximately 88% occurring once. Overall study findings and caveats: Tumor-resident clones, often absent from pretreatment blood, expanded after pembrolizumab and then contracted.

V was clipped by 4 bases and J by 2 bases, with 13 bases between them. Germline-derived CDR1 and CDR2 are SGHNT and YYREEE (reference sequence). The CDR3 covers 14 residues. The material was peripheral blood, obtained 52 weeks after starting pembrolizumab. The source is an adult with mismatch repair-deficient cancer. This rearrangement joins TRBV5-4 to TRBJ2-7; D gene unclear. The CDR3 spells CASSPGQEPYEQYF. The CDR3 DNA reads TGTGCCAGCAGCCCCGGCCAGGAGCCCTACGAGCAGTACTTC. The complete variable domain, with remaining parts taken from reference TRBV5-4 and TRBJ2-7, reads ETGVTQSPTHLIKTRGQQVTLRCSSQSGHNTVSWYQQALGQGPQFIFQYYREEENGRGNFPPRFSGLQFPNYSSELNVNALELDDSALYLCASSPGQEPYEQYFGPGTRLTVT.